A single sample is the source of the 31 T cell receptor beta chains below, sequenced in a study of cytomegalovirus exposure and HLA in healthy donors. The PCR ran on 60 Vbeta and 13 Jbeta primers. The method was immunoSEQ multiplex PCR; TCRdb's version includes in-frame clones alone and lacks a portion of them. Here the sample spans some 270,000 clones, around 90% being singletons. Sequenced: PBMCs. These receptors were taken from a girl aged 2-10 years in good health and CMV-seronegative.

V and J are TRBV6-5 and TRBJ1-1; 9 bases map to TRBD1. The V and J ends lost 6 bases and 0 bases, in that order; junction bases with no gene match: 2. Germline CDR1 and CDR2: MNHEY and SVGAGI. The CDR3 contains 14 residues. CDR3 region: CASRRTGVNTEAFF. Written as DNA, the CDR3 is TGTGCCAGCAGGAGGACAGGGGTGAACACTGAAGCTTTCTTT.

The rearrangement uses TRBV27 and TRBJ1-1, with no clear D. The CDR3 loop spans 11 amino acids. Germline V gives CDR1 MNHEY, CDR2 SMNVEV (reference sequence). Deletions cut 4 bases from V and 5 bases from J, with 5 bases between. CDR3 sequence (DNA): TGTGCCAGCAGTTCCCGGACTGAAGCTTTCTTT. Protein sequence: CASSSRTEAFF.

The chain carries TRBV10-3 and TRBJ1-1; TRBD1 is a possible D gene (6 bases). Looked up from germline, CDR1 is ENHRY and CDR2 is SYGVKD. Deletions cut 11 bases from V and 3 bases from J, with 19 bases between. The CDR3 extends over 14 amino acids. CDR3 bases: TGTGCCCCGAGGGGGAGGGACGGGTACACTGAAGCTTTCTTT. Amino acid sequence: CAPRGRDGYTEAFF.

The rearrangement links TRBV19 to TRBJ1-2; 8 nucleotides match TRBD1. Germline loops: CDR1 LNHDA, CDR2 SQIVND (reference sequence). V lost 7 bases to trimming and J lost 6 bases; unmatched junction nucleotides: 7. The CDR3 contains 13 residues. The CDR3 protein is CASKRRGLDGYTF. In DNA, the CDR3 is TGTGCCAGTAAGCGCAGGGGGCTGGATGGCTACACCTTC.

The gene calls are TRBV19 and TRBJ2-1, with 7 nucleotides matching TRBD2. The CDR3 extends over 16 amino acids. Germline CDR1 and CDR2: LNHDA and SQIVND (reference sequence). Germline trimming cut 4 bases from V and 0 bases from J; bases unmatched to any gene: 6. This CDR3 reads CASSKPAGSSYNEQFF. In DNA form, the CDR3 reads TGTGCCAGTAGTAAACCAGCGGGGAGCTCCTACAATGAGCAGTTCTTC.

The J gene is TRBJ2-1, the V gene TRBV5-1; 13 bases map to TRBD2. J gave up 6 bases and V 4 bases, and 7 bases lay outside the gene matches. Germline V gives CDR1 SGHRS, CDR2 YFSETQ. This CDR3 spans 16 amino acids. In DNA form, the CDR3 reads TGCGCCAGCAGCGGTGGACTAGCGGGGGCCGTCAATGAGCAGTTCTTC. This gives the protein CASSGGLAGAVNEQFF.

CDR3 loop: CAWSGGTVTSGNTIYF. The CDR3 bases are TGTGCCTGGAGTGGGGGGACAGTCACCTCTGGAAACACCATATATTTT. V and J are TRBV30 and TRBJ1-3; 7 bases match TRBD1. Germline V gene lookup returns CDR1 GTSNPN and CDR2 SVGIG (reference sequence). This CDR3 is 16 amino acids long. Trimming cost V 1 base and J 0 bases; bases outside gene matches: 6.

CDR3 sequence: CASSPGTSGSTQYF. CDR3 in DNA: TGCGCCAGCAGCCCCGGGACTAGCGGGAGCACGCAGTATTTT. The chain combines TRBV5-1 with TRBJ2-3, with TRBD2 matching over 14 bases. This CDR3 has 14 residues. The germline V gene encodes CDR1 SGHRS and CDR2 YFSETQ. V gave up 4 bases and J gave up 9 bases; unmatched junction bases: 4.

The chain joins TRBV19 to TRBJ2-7; maybe TRBD2 (5 bases). The CDR3 sequence is 13 residues long. Germline loops: CDR1 LNHDA, CDR2 SQIVND (reference sequence). The V end lost 5 bases, the J end lost 6 bases, and 14 bases lay between the germline ends. CDR3 bases: TGTGCCAGTAGTTATGGGGAACGGGGCGAGCAGTACTTC. It translates to CASSYGERGEQYF.

The CDR3 DNA is TGTGCCAGCAGCGTTGGACAGGGAATGCAAGAGACCCAGTACTTC. Translating gives CASSVGQGMQETQYF. This chain uses TRBV9 with TRBJ2-5; TRBD1 agrees at 8 bases. V was pared by 2 bases and J by 2 bases, with 5 bases of the junction left unmatched. The CDR3 loop spans 15 amino acids. CDR1 is SGDLS and CDR2 is YYNGEE in the germline V gene.

The chain carries TRBV19 and TRBJ2-5, with D possibly matching TRBD2 (7 bases). Per germline, CDR1 LNHDA and CDR2 SQIVND (reference sequence). V lost 2 bases and J 4 bases, leaving 17 bases between the germline ends. CDR3 length equals 16 residues. Here the CDR3 DNA reads TGTGCCAGTAGTATAAGGGGGGGGGTAGTTACAGAGACCCAGTACTTC. Protein: CASSIRGGVVTETQYF.

The genes are TRBV19 and TRBJ1-2, with D tentatively TRBD1 (5 bases). The CDR3 runs to 13 residues. V was shortened by 6 bases and J by 2 bases, with 10 bases between the two germline ends. Germline V gives CDR1 LNHDA, CDR2 SQIVND (reference sequence). The CDR3 loop is CASRTTANYGYTF. The CDR3 region has the DNA TGTGCCAGTAGGACGACAGCAAACTATGGCTACACCTTC.

This chain uses TRBV15 with TRBJ2-7, with D perhaps TRBD2 (6 bases). The CDR3 length is 15 residues. Germline V CDR1 and CDR2: LNHNV, YYDKDF (reference sequence). V was clipped by 3 bases and J by 5 bases, with 17 bases between them. In DNA form, the CDR3 reads TGTGCCACCAGCAGGATCGGATCGGGAGACAACGAGCAGTACTTC. This codes for CATSRIGSGDNEQYF.

V usage is TRBV29-1 and J usage is TRBJ1-1, with TRBD1 matching over 9 bases. Germline V gene lookup returns CDR1 SQVTM and CDR2 ANQGSEA. With V trimmed by 2 bases and J by 4 bases, 5 bases remained unmatched. This CDR3 spans 14 amino acids. CDR3 coding DNA: TGCAGCGTTGAAAAAGGGGACAGGGCCACTGAAGCTTTCTTT. It encodes CSVEKGDRATEAFF.

The rearrangement joins TRBV28 to TRBJ2-3; D unclear. Germline CDR1 MDHEN, CDR2 SYDVKM. V dropped 8 bases and J dropped 4 bases, with 16 bases sitting between them. The CDR3 loop spans 14 amino acids. This chain's CDR3 is CASRGGFFSDTQYF. Written as DNA, the CDR3 is TGTGCCAGCCGCGGTGGGTTCTTTTCAGATACGCAGTATTTT.

This clone is a singleton in its sample. The V call is TRBV9, the J call TRBJ2-1, with 11 bases matching TRBD2. The CDR3 is 14 amino acids. Looked up from germline, CDR1 is SGDLS and CDR2 is YYNGEE. With 3 bases clipped from V and 5 bases from J, the junction kept 1 base outside the gene matches. The CDR3 sequence is CASSELAGDNEQFF. Here the CDR3 DNA reads TGTGCCAGCAGCGAACTAGCGGGAGACAATGAGCAGTTCTTC.

This chain joins TRBV27 and TRBJ2-7, with 7 nucleotides matching TRBD1. The V gene's germline CDR1 is MNHEY and CDR2 SMNVEV (reference sequence). After removal of 5 bases from V and 1 base from J, the junction contained 5 bases not matched to a gene. This CDR3 contains 14 residues. CDR3 DNA sequence: TGTGCCAGCAGTCTACAGGGGTATTCCTACGAGCAGTACTTC. Its protein product is CASSLQGYSYEQYF.

The chain recombines TRBV6-6 with TRBJ1-1, with 7 bases aligning to TRBD1. The J segment lost 3 bases and the V segment lost 2 bases, leaving 3 bases of the junction unmatched. Germline CDR1 is MNHNY and CDR2 is SVGAGI (reference sequence). The CDR3 spans 14 residues. The CDR3 reads CASSYKGADTEAFF. CDR3 nucleotide sequence: TGTGCCAGCAGTTACAAGGGGGCTGACACTGAAGCTTTCTTT.

J is TRBJ1-1 and V is TRBV28; D is undetermined. The ends were cut back, 7 bases at V and 1 base at J, with 16 bases in the middle. From germline, CDR1 is MDHEN and CDR2 SYDVKM. This CDR3 is built from 15 residues. CDR3 residues: CASTSDGSWNTEAFF. CDR3 DNA sequence: TGTGCCAGCACCTCAGACGGGTCGTGGAACACTGAAGCTTTCTTT.

V gene TRBV6-5 combines with J gene TRBJ2-3; the match to TRBD2 covers 8 bases. The junction had 10 bases not matched to a gene; V was cut back by 7 bases and J by 4 bases. The CDR3 runs to 15 residues. CDR1 and CDR2 from the germline V gene are MNHEY and SVGAGI. The CDR3 sequence: CASTSRGGGPDTQYF. The CDR3 DNA sequence: TGTGCCAGCACCTCACGGGGGGGCGGCCCAGATACGCAGTATTTT.

This chain uses TRBV29-1 with TRBJ2-7; possible D gene TRBD1, 6 bases. Trimming took 5 bases from V and 3 from J, leaving 11 bases between them. This CDR3 has 12 amino acids. Germline V gene lookup returns CDR1 SQVTM and CDR2 ANQGSEA. CDR3 residues: CSVPGTNYEQYF. CDR3 nucleotides: TGCAGCGTTCCCGGGACAAACTACGAGCAGTACTTC.

Points on this clone: Other DNA sequences of this sample code for an identical CDR3. V usage is TRBV5-1 and J usage is TRBJ2-1; D not resolved. Trimming took 0 bases from V and 5 from J, leaving 6 bases between them. Germline CDR1 reads SGHRS; CDR2 reads YFSETQ. The CDR3 is 13 residues long. In DNA, the CDR3 is TGCGCCAGCAGCTTGGCTCTCGACAATGAGCAGTTCTTC. Protein product: CASSLALDNEQFF.

This rearrangement joins TRBV11-1 to TRBJ1-1, with D tentatively TRBD1 (5 bases). V was cut by 0 bases and J by 0 bases, with 8 bases left in between. The CDR3 runs 15 residues. Germline V lookup: CDR1 SGHAT, CDR2 FQDESV (reference sequence). CDR3 in amino acids: CASSLARGMNTEAFF. Written as DNA, the CDR3 is TGTGCCAGCAGCTTAGCGCGGGGGATGAACACTGAAGCTTTCTTT. Looking up the rest from reference TRBV11-1 and TRBJ1-1 gives the full variable domain: EAEVAQSPRYKITEKSQAVAFWCDPISGHATLYWYRQILGQGPELLVQFQDESVVDDSQLPKDRFSAERLKGVDSTLKIQPAELGDSAMYLCASSLARGMNTEAFFGQGTRLTVV.

The CDR3 coding sequence is TGCGCCAGCAGCCAAGATTCTATGATGTACGAGCAGTACTTC. Its protein is CASSQDSMMYEQYF. The rearrangement links TRBV4-1 to TRBJ2-7; D gene ambiguous. The CDR3 covers 14 residues. V gave up 0 bases and J gave up 4 bases, with 10 bases separating them. The germline CDR1 and CDR2 sequences are MGHRA and YSYEKL.

CDR3 protein: CASSEGLSLTTQYF. Here the CDR3 DNA reads TGTGCCAGCAGTGAGGGCCTCTCTTTAACGACCCAGTACTTC. V is TRBV6-5 and J is TRBJ2-5; possibly TRBD2 for D (5 bases). The V gene lost 5 bases and the J gene lost 7 bases, with 17 bases spanning the gap. Germline assignment: CDR1 MNHEY and CDR2 SVGAGI. The CDR3 sequence is 14 residues long.

The rearrangement uses TRBV2 and TRBJ1-5; TRBD1 matches 7 bases. Losses at the gene ends were 6 bases for V and 3 bases for J; bases not matched to a gene: 8. From germline, CDR1 is SNHLY and CDR2 FYNNEI. The CDR3 has 15 residues. The DNA of the CDR3 is TGTGCCAGCAGGATCGCAGGGGGGACCAATCAGCCCCAGCATTTT. It is translated as CASRIAGGTNQPQHF.

V and J are TRBV5-6 and TRBJ2-7; D is unresolved. The germline CDR1 and CDR2 sequences are SGHDT and YYEEEE. V was trimmed by 6 bases and J by 3 bases, leaving 19 bases between them. The CDR3 consists of 15 residues. The chain's CDR3 is CASTKIENLGYEQYF. The CDR3 DNA reads TGTGCCAGCACCAAAATCGAGAACCTAGGCTACGAGCAGTACTTC.

Only a few counts were recorded for this clone. The rearrangement links TRBV25-1 to TRBJ1-1, with a tentative D call TRBD1 (6 bases). The germline CDR1 and CDR2 sequences are MGHDK and SYGVNS. This CDR3 has 15 amino acids. Trimming pared 1 base from V and 1 base from J, leaving 10 bases between. CDR3 DNA sequence: TGTGCCAGCAGTGAATTTCCAGGGGCGAACACTGAAGCTTTCTTT. Translated: CASSEFPGANTEAFF. The variable domain in full, completed from reference TRBV25-1 and TRBJ1-1, reads EADIYQTPRYLVIGTGKKITLECSQTMGHDKMYWYQQDPGMELHLIHYSYGVNSTEKGDLSSESTVSRIRTEHFPLTLESARPSHTSQYLCASSEFPGANTEAFFGQGTRLTVV.

The chain joins TRBV27 to TRBJ2-1; a possible D gene is TRBD1 (7 bases). This CDR3 spans 14 amino acids. CDR1 is MNHEY, CDR2 SMNVEV, per germline (reference sequence). Trimming took 4 bases from V and 7 from J, leaving 14 bases between them. The CDR3 loop reads CASSWTIRGNEQFF. The CDR3 DNA sequence: TGTGCCAGCAGTTGGACTATCAGGGGGAATGAGCAGTTCTTC.

CDR3 residues: CASGTGLSSGANVLTF. CDR3 DNA: TGTGCCAGCGGGACAGGGCTTAGCTCTGGGGCCAACGTCCTGACTTTC. The chain is built from TRBV19 and TRBJ2-6; 9 bases fit TRBD1. The CDR3 totals 16 residues. V was clipped by 9 bases and J by 0 bases; unmatched bases: 6. Germline lookup yields CDR1 LNHDA and CDR2 SQIVND (reference sequence).

The rearrangement links TRBV5-6 to TRBJ1-6, with TRBD1 matching over 10 bases. V was clipped by 0 bases and J by 7 bases; unmatched bases: 4. Per germline, CDR1 SGHDT and CDR2 YYEEEE. There are 16 residues in the CDR3. In DNA form, the CDR3 reads TGTGCCAGCAGCTTGGCTAGGGGACAGGGGAATTCACCCCTCCACTTT. Translating gives CASSLARGQGNSPLHF.